This record concerns one T cell receptor beta chain sequence. The target antigen is unknown. The sample is drawn from a study of T cell responses to AZD1222 COVID-19 vaccine. General study results and limits: A mostly white British donor set with more females was recruited, and clonal diversity was possibly underestimated. Targets within unmutated variant regions were reportedly found for nearly half of spike-specific TCRs.

Germline V gene sequence: CDR1 LNHDA, CDR2 SQIVND (reference sequence). The CDR3 runs 16 residues. The V and J ends lost 2 bases and 4 bases, in that order; junction bases with no gene match: 9. TCRdb's table, derived via immunoSEQ multiplex PCR, lists solely in-frame clones and lacks some. This sample yields more than 110,000 clones, of which roughly 91% are seen a single time; about 9.1% belongs to the top ten. The chain recombines TRBV19 with TRBJ1-2, with 8 nucleotides matching TRBD1. The specimen comprised peripheral blood, sampled on day 0 of AZD1222 vaccination. The clonotype comes from an adult in good health. Written as DNA, the CDR3 is TGTGCCAGTAGTATACGAGGAGCAGGACAGGGCTATGGCTACACCTTC. Translating it yields CASSIRGAGQGYGYTF.